This TCR beta chain was identified in a study of vaccination and CD4 T cells after COVID-19. Study summary: Overlapping spike peptides of SARS-CoV-2, HCoV-NL63, HCoV-OC43 and HCoV-229E were used, and cells were stimulated with them. Treatment of control cultures consisted of a CEFX pool, an HIV-1 Nef pool, or no peptide.

This clonotype turned up a few times. The antigen is unknown. As to treatment: approximately nine-day PBMC culture with coronavirus spike peptide pools or control peptides (ViraFEST assay). The Oncomine TCR Beta short-read assay sequenced DNA from cultured CD4+ T cells. One entry per CDR3 protein, called by TCRdb with MiXCR from the PCR reads. The sample has about 13,000 distinct CDR3 sequences, 44% seen once; the top ten hold approximately 13%. Germline values: CDR1 MNHEY, CDR2 SMNVEV (reference sequence). The CDR3 is 14 amino acids. V lost 3 bases to trimming and J lost 2 bases, with 8 bases between them.

What was sequenced was CD4+ T cells from blood, cultured in vitro. The genes are TRBV27 and TRBJ2-1; no reliable D call. This TCR derives from a human donor who had recovered from COVID-19. The CDR3 is CASSFGLAYNEQFF. CDR3 nucleotides: TGTGCCAGCAGTTTTGGCCTAGCCTACAATGAGCAGTTCTTC.